This TCR beta chain comes out of a study of cytomegalovirus exposure and HLA in healthy donors. General study findings and limits: Presence/absence analyses assumed roughly uniform sequencing depth across donors, which may not hold.

The ends were cut back, 7 bases at V and 7 bases at J, with 16 bases in the middle. The germline CDR1 and CDR2 sequences are SNHLY and FYNNEI. The CDR3 runs to 13 residues. PCR primers comprised 60 Vbeta and 13 Jbeta primers. The protocol was immunoSEQ multiplex PCR, while the TCRdb copy is restricted to in-frame clones and leaves out a portion. The sample lists about 130,000 clones, approximately 77% occurring once. As for this clone: The antigen remains unidentified.

The chain recombines TRBV2 with TRBJ2-5, with a possible D match to TRBD2 (6 bases). The TCR sequence derives from a man aged 25 to 40 in good health and CMV-seronegative. The sequencing sample was made of PBMCs. CDR3: CASTGEAIGTQYF. DNA for the CDR3: TGTGCCAGCACCGGGGAGGCCATCGGGACCCAGTACTTC.